This T cell receptor beta chain was captured by sequencing in a study of sequential checkpoint blockade in melanoma. Looking at the study overall: Each arm's sequence ended with maintenance nivolumab. Findings and limits, study-wide: In arm A, pretreatment tumor clonality was associated with response.

The sample's treatment: randomized to nivolumab then ipilimumab (arm A) or the reverse (arm B). TCRdb's table, derived via immunoSEQ multiplex PCR, lists solely in-frame clones and lacks some. This sample yields some 11,000 clones, of which about 30% are seen a single time; about 26% belongs to the top ten. This clone was counted many times. Its antigen is not identified. The CDR3 is 15 amino acids. CDR1 MNHGY and CDR2 SAAAGT come from the germline V gene. Trimming shortened V by 7 bases and J by 7 bases, and 19 bases separated the two germline ends. The input for sequencing was tumor tissue (inferred from file names), taken from a patient given nivolumab and ipilimumab in sequence. The source of this sequence is a human donor with melanoma. The chain joins TRBV6-8 to TRBJ1-4, with D possibly matching TRBD1 (5 bases). The chain's CDR3 is CASKRPPPGGEKLFF. The CDR3 nucleotides are TGTGCCAGCAAACGACCGCCTCCCGGGGGTGAAAAACTGTTTTTT.